The source of this T cell receptor beta chain is a study of CD8 T cells in ankylosing spondylitis. Study results and caveats: A TCR beta motif of roughly eight highly homologous variants appeared characteristic of ankylosing spondylitis blood. Earlier authors reported some of these motif variants in reactive arthritis synovial fluid and blood.

Quantitative 5'-RACE with molecular barcodes generated TCR beta libraries. TCRdb redid the calling of the 5' RACE reads with MiXCR, one entry per CDR3 protein. Of about 250,000 distinct CDR3 sequences listed, roughly 32% are singletons. Worth noting for this clonotype: As yet, its antigen is unknown.

Germline V gives CDR1 LNHNV, CDR2 YYDKDF (reference sequence). The CDR3 runs to 15 residues. Between the trimmed V and J ends, which lost 6 bases and 2 bases, there was a span of 16 bases. This clonotype originated in a male donor with ankylosing spondylitis or in good health (not recorded which). V and J are TRBV15 and TRBJ2-5; no firm D call. Sequenced sample: blood, either unsorted or a sorted T cell fraction (not recorded which). As DNA, the CDR3 is TGTGCCACCAGTAAGTACGGGCGCGATCAAGAGACCCAGTACTTC. Protein: CATSKYGRDQETQYF.